This T cell receptor (beta chain) originates from a study of identical twins. TCRdb ran MiXCR on the 5' RACE reads and lists one entry per CDR3 protein. Among about 480,000 distinct CDR3 sequences listed, 11% to 15% were seen once. This CDR3 is built from 11 residues. Trimming shortened V by 9 bases and J by 0 bases, and 6 bases separated the two germline ends. CDR1 SNHLY and CDR2 FYNNEI come from the germline V gene. These data also featured in a second study, about yellow fever vaccine responses in identical twins.

The V gene is TRBV2, the J gene TRBJ2-7; D uncertain. The material sequenced was CD4+ T cells sorted from blood. This receptor was obtained from a woman aged 18-29 years in good health. In DNA form, the CDR3 reads TGTGCCAGGAAGCGCTCCTACGAGCAGTACTTC. It yields the protein CARKRSYEQYF. The entire variable domain, with the rest obtained from reference TRBV2 and TRBJ2-7, is as follows: EPEVTQTPSHQVTQMGQEVILRCVPISNHLYFYWYRQILGQKVEFLVSFYNNEISEKSEIFDDQFSVERPDGSNFTLKIRSTKLEDSAMYFCARKRSYEQYFGPGTRLTVT.